These 2 T cell receptor beta chains share one sample of origin, sequenced in a study of blood T cell repertoires in COVID-19. The table came from immunoSEQ multiplex PCR; TCRdb's copy has only in-frame clones and leaves some out. The repertoire includes about 200,000 clones, 75% to 90% of them detected once, and 9.5% to 12% sits in the top ten. Sequenced: peripheral blood. These TCRs come from a human donor with active or convalescent COVID-19. The donor label of this sample is uncertain.

This chain joins TRBV24-1 and TRBJ2-1; 10 bases align to TRBD1. V trimming: 3 bases; J trimming: 7 bases; junction bases outside the gene matches: 11. Germline values: CDR1 KGHDR, CDR2 SFDVKD. The CDR3 length is 17 residues. The CDR3 reads CATSDRSGQGPRNEQFF. Here the CDR3 DNA reads TGTGCCACCAGTGATCGCTCGGGACAGGGGCCGAGGAATGAGCAGTTCTTC.

This chain uses TRBV13 with TRBJ1-2; TRBD1 matches 9 bases. CDR1 is PRHDT and CDR2 is FYEKMQ in the germline V gene (reference sequence). Trimming cost V 7 bases and J 6 bases; bases outside gene matches: 6. The CDR3 extends over 13 amino acids. The CDR3 spells CASTLGQGDGYTF. The CDR3, as DNA: TGTGCCAGCACCCTGGGACAGGGAGATGGCTACACCTTC.